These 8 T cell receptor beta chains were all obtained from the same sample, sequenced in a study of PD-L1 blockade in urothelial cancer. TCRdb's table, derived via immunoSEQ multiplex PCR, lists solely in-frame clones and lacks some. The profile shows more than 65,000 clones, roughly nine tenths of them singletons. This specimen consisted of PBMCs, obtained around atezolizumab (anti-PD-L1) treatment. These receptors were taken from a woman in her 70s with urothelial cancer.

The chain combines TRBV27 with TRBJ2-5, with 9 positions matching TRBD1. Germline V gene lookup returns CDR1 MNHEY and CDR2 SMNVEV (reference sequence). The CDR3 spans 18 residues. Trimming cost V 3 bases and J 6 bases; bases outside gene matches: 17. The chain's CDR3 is CASSFKGQGGLLLQTQYF. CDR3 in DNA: TGTGCCAGCAGTTTCAAGGGACAGGGAGGCTTACTGTTGCAGACCCAGTACTTC.

The CDR3 DNA follows: TGTGCCAGCAGCTCGGATAGCGGGAGTTACGAGCAGTACTTC. This gives the protein CASSSDSGSYEQYF. The genes are TRBV11-2 and TRBJ2-7; TRBD2 aligns across 9 bases. After removal of 4 bases from V and 4 bases from J, the junction contained 5 bases not matched to a gene. Germline lookup yields CDR1 SGHAT and CDR2 FQNNGV. The CDR3 is 14 amino acids.

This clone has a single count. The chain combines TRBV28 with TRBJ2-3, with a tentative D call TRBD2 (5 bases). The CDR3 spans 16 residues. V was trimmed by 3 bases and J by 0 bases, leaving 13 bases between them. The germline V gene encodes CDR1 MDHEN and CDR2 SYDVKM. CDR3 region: CASSFSEGASTDTQYF. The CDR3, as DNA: TGTGCCAGCAGTTTTTCCGAGGGCGCGAGCACAGATACGCAGTATTTT.

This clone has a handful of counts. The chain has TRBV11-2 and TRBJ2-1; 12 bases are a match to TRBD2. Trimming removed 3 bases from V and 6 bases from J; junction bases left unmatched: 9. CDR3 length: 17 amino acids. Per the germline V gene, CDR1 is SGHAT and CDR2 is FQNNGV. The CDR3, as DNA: TGTGCCAGCAGCTTGGCCGGGACTAGCGGGTCTTCCAATGAGCAGTTCTTC. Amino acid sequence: CASSLAGTSGSSNEQFF.

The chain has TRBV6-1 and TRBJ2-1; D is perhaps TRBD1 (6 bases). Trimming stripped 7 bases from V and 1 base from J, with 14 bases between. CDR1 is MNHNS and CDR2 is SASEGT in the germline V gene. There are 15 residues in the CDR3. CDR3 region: CASNTAGASYNEQFF. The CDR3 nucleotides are TGTGCCAGCAATACAGCAGGGGCTTCCTACAATGAGCAGTTCTTC.

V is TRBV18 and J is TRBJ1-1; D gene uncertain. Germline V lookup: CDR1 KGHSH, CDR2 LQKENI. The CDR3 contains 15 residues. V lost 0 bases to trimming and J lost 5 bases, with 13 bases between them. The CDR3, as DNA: TGTGCCAGCTCACCACCGCCTTTCGGGAGGACTGAAGCTTTCTTT. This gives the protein CASSPPPFGRTEAFF.

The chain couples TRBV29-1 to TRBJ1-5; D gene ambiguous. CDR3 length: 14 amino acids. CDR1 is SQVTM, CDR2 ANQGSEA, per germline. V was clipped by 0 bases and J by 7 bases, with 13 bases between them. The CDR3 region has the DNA TGCAGCGTTGAAGAGCCGGGGAGCGGGCAGCCCCAGCATTTT. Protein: CSVEEPGSGQPQHF.

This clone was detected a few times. The CDR3 DNA follows: TGTGCCATCAGTCGGCGGGAGGGGGACAATGAGCAGTTCTTC. Residues: CAISRREGDNEQFF. The chain recombines TRBV10-3 with TRBJ2-1, with 9 bases matching TRBD2. Trimming removed 5 bases from V and 5 bases from J; junction bases left unmatched: 4. Per the germline V gene, CDR1 is ENHRY and CDR2 is SYGVKD. This CDR3 spans 14 amino acids.